Included here is one T cell receptor beta chain sequence, with context. Antigen: not known. This specimen belongs to a study of T cell clusters in autoimmune cytopenias. Study outcomes and limitations: Compared with active autoimmune hepatitis patients, healthy donors showed approximately 3.3-fold more exclusive TRB clusters. Clustering suggested that physiological T cell clusters were missing in primary autoimmune cytopenia patients.

Multiplex touch-down PCR amplified TRB using TRB-A and TRB-B pools in one tube. TCRdb reprocessed the multiplex PCR reads and stores each CDR3 protein as one record, lacking DNA. Here the sample table reports around 9,800 distinct CDR3 sequences. Germline V gives CDR1 MNHNS, CDR2 SASEGT. The CDR3 is 13 amino acids. TRB was amplified from roughly 250 ng of peripheral blood genomic DNA per sample. This same sample was also taken into another study, of T cell repertoires in aging, cancer and after chemotherapy. Per that paper: Over several months to years, re-sampled healthy donor repertoires clearly shared clones. The repertoire data cannot show anything about immunological memory following chemotherapy.

J is TRBJ1-4 and V is TRBV6-1. The sequence was obtained from a human donor in good health. Sequenced sample: peripheral blood. The CDR3: CASSVGNLEKLFF.